These T cell receptor beta chains were read from a single sample in a study of PD-L1 blockade in urothelial cancer. Here immunoSEQ multiplex PCR was the method, and the copy in TCRdb shows in-frame clones only, minus some. This sample has 70,000 to 90,000 clones; approximately 87% occur once, and the top ten carry 14%. Specimen: PBMCs, collected around atezolizumab (anti-PD-L1) treatment. The receptor set was obtained from a man aged 55 to 70 with urothelial cancer. CDR3s include the opening cysteine and the closing phenylalanine or tryptophan. D genes are given only for firm matches. Rows may omit the clone size; those that give it use once, few, many or a size class.

v_call: TRBV6-5; d_call: TRBD1; j_call: TRBJ1-5; cdr3_length: 13; clone_size: -; cdr3_aa: CASRRDRWQPQHF; cdr3_nt: TGTGCCAGCAGAAGGGACAGGTGGCAGCCCCAGCATTTT
v_call: TRBV7-8; d_call: -; j_call: TRBJ1-1; cdr3_length: 14; clone_size: -; cdr3_aa: CASSFGVTNTEAFF; cdr3_nt: TGTGCCAGCAGCTTCGGGGTTACTAACACTGAAGCTTTCTTT
v_call: TRBV5-1; d_call: -; j_call: TRBJ2-5; cdr3_length: 13; clone_size: -; cdr3_aa: CASSALSGETQYF; cdr3_nt: TGCGCCAGCAGCGCATTATCCGGGGAGACCCAGTACTTC
v_call: TRBV2; d_call: TRBD1; j_call: TRBJ2-7; cdr3_length: 15; clone_size: -; cdr3_aa: CASSDRRTGGHEQYF; cdr3_nt: TGTGCCAGCAGTGATCGAAGGACAGGGGGCCACGAGCAGTACTTC
v_call: TRBV7-2; d_call: -; j_call: TRBJ2-1; cdr3_length: 15; clone_size: once; cdr3_aa: CASSLVPSLGNEQFF; cdr3_nt: TGTGCCAGCAGCTTAGTGCCTAGTCTCGGCAATGAGCAGTTCTTC
v_call: TRBV5-4; d_call: -; j_call: TRBJ2-7; cdr3_length: 13; clone_size: -; cdr3_aa: CASSAAGSTGQYF; cdr3_nt: TGTGCCAGCAGCGCGGCCGGGAGCACGGGGCAGTACTTC
v_call: TRBV9; d_call: TRBD1; j_call: TRBJ2-1; cdr3_length: 13; clone_size: -; cdr3_aa: CASSVLQGDEQFF; cdr3_nt: TGTGCCAGCAGCGTCTTACAGGGGGATGAGCAGTTCTTC
v_call: TRBV6-1; d_call: -; j_call: TRBJ1-2; cdr3_length: 13; clone_size: -; cdr3_aa: CASSEGGFYGYTF; cdr3_nt: TGTGCCAGCAGTGAGGGGGGTTTCTATGGCTACACCTTC
v_call: TRBV27; d_call: -; j_call: TRBJ1-1; cdr3_length: 12; clone_size: -; cdr3_aa: CASDRGNTEAFF; cdr3_nt: TGTGCCAGCGACCGCGGGAACACTGAAGCTTTCTTT
v_call: TRBV5-4; d_call: -; j_call: TRBJ1-2; cdr3_length: 16; clone_size: -; cdr3_aa: CASSKTSGDYSYGYTF; cdr3_nt: TGTGCCAGCAGCAAAACGTCGGGGGATTATAGCTATGGCTACACCTTC
v_call: TRBV11-3; d_call: TRBD2; j_call: TRBJ2-3; cdr3_length: 15; clone_size: once; cdr3_aa: CASSFLRGGTDTQYF; cdr3_nt: TGTGCCAGCAGCTTTTTGCGGGGGGGCACAGATACGCAGTATTTT
v_call: TRBV6-1; d_call: -; j_call: TRBJ1-1; cdr3_length: 14; clone_size: -; cdr3_aa: CASSEGHWNTEAFF; cdr3_nt: TGTGCCAGCAGTGAAGGGCATTGGAACACTGAAGCTTTCTTT
v_call: TRBV28; d_call: -; j_call: TRBJ1-1; cdr3_length: 14; clone_size: -; cdr3_aa: CATFAGGRDTEAFF; cdr3_nt: TGTGCCACCTTTGCGGGGGGTCGAGACACTGAAGCTTTCTTT
v_call: TRBV27; d_call: -; j_call: TRBJ1-1; cdr3_length: 14; clone_size: -; cdr3_aa: CASSTYRAATEAFF; cdr3_nt: TGTGCCAGCAGCACCTACAGGGCGGCCACTGAAGCTTTCTTT
v_call: TRBV15; d_call: -; j_call: TRBJ2-7; cdr3_length: 14; clone_size: -; cdr3_aa: CATSSRSGAYEQYF; cdr3_nt: TGTGCCACCAGCAGTAGGTCGGGAGCCTACGAGCAGTACTTC
v_call: TRBV5-1; d_call: -; j_call: TRBJ2-5; cdr3_length: 15; clone_size: -; cdr3_aa: CASSLLSGYQETQYF; cdr3_nt: TGCGCCAGCAGCTTGTTGAGCGGTTACCAAGAGACCCAGTACTTC
v_call: TRBV6-6; d_call: -; j_call: TRBJ1-2; cdr3_length: 16; clone_size: -; cdr3_aa: CASSYPHKTETGGYTF; cdr3_nt: TGTGCCAGCAGTTACCCCCACAAGACGGAAACGGGTGGCTACACCTTC
v_call: TRBV5-6; d_call: -; j_call: TRBJ2-7; cdr3_length: 15; clone_size: -; cdr3_aa: CASRRADRLLYEQYF; cdr3_nt: TGTGCCAGCAGAAGAGCCGACAGACTCTTATACGAGCAGTACTTC
v_call: TRBV19; d_call: TRBD1; j_call: TRBJ1-1; cdr3_length: 13; clone_size: -; cdr3_aa: CASSSTGDTEAFF; cdr3_nt: TGTGCCAGTAGTTCGACAGGGGACACTGAAGCTTTCTTT
v_call: TRBV7-2; d_call: -; j_call: TRBJ2-1; cdr3_length: 14; clone_size: -; cdr3_aa: CASSLAWTINEQFF; cdr3_nt: TGTGCCAGCAGCTTAGCCTGGACTATCAATGAGCAGTTCTTC
v_call: TRBV11-3; d_call: -; j_call: TRBJ1-1; cdr3_length: 13; clone_size: -; cdr3_aa: CASSLNGNTEAFF; cdr3_nt: TGTGCCAGCAGCCTAAATGGGAACACTGAAGCTTTCTTT
v_call: TRBV19; d_call: -; j_call: TRBJ1-2; cdr3_length: 13; clone_size: few; cdr3_aa: CASSVDGNYGYTF; cdr3_nt: TGTGCCAGTAGTGTCGACGGGAACTATGGCTACACCTTC
v_call: TRBV29-1; d_call: TRBD1; j_call: TRBJ2-3; cdr3_length: 12; clone_size: -; cdr3_aa: CSLEGATDTQYF; cdr3_nt: TGCAGTCTCGAGGGGGCCACAGATACGCAGTATTTT
v_call: TRBV6-5; d_call: TRBD2; j_call: TRBJ2-3; cdr3_length: 14; clone_size: -; cdr3_aa: CASSYFTSGNTQYF; cdr3_nt: TGTGCCAGCAGTTACTTCACTAGCGGGAACACGCAGTATTTT
v_call: TRBV28; d_call: TRBD1; j_call: TRBJ1-5; cdr3_length: 16; clone_size: -; cdr3_aa: CASSLAGDSNLQPQHF; cdr3_nt: TGTGCCAGCAGTTTGGCCGGGGACAGCAACCTTCAGCCCCAGCATTTT
v_call: TRBV19; d_call: TRBD2; j_call: TRBJ2-4; cdr3_length: 16; clone_size: -; cdr3_aa: CASSPGGLAGNDIQYF; cdr3_nt: TGTGCCAGTAGTCCCGGGGGCCTAGCGGGGAACGACATTCAGTACTTC
v_call: TRBV4-1; d_call: TRBD2; j_call: TRBJ2-3; cdr3_length: 16; clone_size: -; cdr3_aa: CASSQGTGGQVDTQYF; cdr3_nt: TGCGCCAGCAGCCAGGGGACGGGAGGGCAAGTAGATACGCAGTATTTT
v_call: TRBV10-3; d_call: TRBD2; j_call: TRBJ2-1; cdr3_length: 13; clone_size: -; cdr3_aa: CAIRLAEYNEQFF; cdr3_nt: TGTGCCATTAGACTAGCAGAATACAATGAGCAGTTCTTC
v_call: TRBV10-3; d_call: TRBD1; j_call: TRBJ2-6; cdr3_length: 16; clone_size: -; cdr3_aa: CAISIHRGLGANVLTF; cdr3_nt: TGTGCCATCAGCATTCACAGGGGGCTAGGGGCCAACGTCCTGACTTTC
v_call: TRBV9; d_call: -; j_call: TRBJ1-3; cdr3_length: 17; clone_size: -; cdr3_aa: CASSVGQARFSGNTIYF; cdr3_nt: TGTGCCAGCAGCGTAGGACAGGCTCGTTTCTCTGGAAACACCATATATTTT
v_call: TRBV29-1; d_call: TRBD2; j_call: TRBJ2-5; cdr3_length: 14; clone_size: -; cdr3_aa: CSVERRGGKETQYF; cdr3_nt: TGCAGCGTTGAACGGCGGGGGGGGAAAGAGACCCAGTACTTC
v_call: TRBV7-7; d_call: -; j_call: TRBJ2-3; cdr3_length: 15; clone_size: -; cdr3_aa: CASSVSPDRRDTQYF; cdr3_nt: TGTGCTAGCAGTGTCTCACCCGACAGGAGGGATACGCAGTATTTT
v_call: TRBV7-9; d_call: -; j_call: TRBJ2-7; cdr3_length: 18; clone_size: -; cdr3_aa: CASSLARSAAGGSYEQYF; cdr3_nt: TGTGCCAGCAGCTTAGCGAGATCAGCGGCAGGTGGGTCCTACGAGCAGTACTTC
v_call: TRBV19; d_call: -; j_call: TRBJ1-5; cdr3_length: 13; clone_size: -; cdr3_aa: CATSVVSNQPQHF; cdr3_nt: TGTGCCACTTCGGTAGTTAGCAATCAGCCCCAGCATTTT
v_call: TRBV6-1; d_call: TRBD1; j_call: TRBJ1-5; cdr3_length: 17; clone_size: -; cdr3_aa: CASSEGFGTGGWQPQHF; cdr3_nt: TGTGCCAGCAGTGAAGGGTTCGGGACAGGGGGTTGGCAGCCCCAGCATTTT
v_call: TRBV29-1; d_call: TRBD1; j_call: TRBJ2-3; cdr3_length: 16; clone_size: -; cdr3_aa: CSVEVYGQGRGDTQYF; cdr3_nt: TGCAGCGTTGAAGTCTACGGACAGGGGCGTGGAGATACGCAGTATTTT
v_call: TRBV6-6; d_call: -; j_call: TRBJ1-5; cdr3_length: 16; clone_size: -; cdr3_aa: CASSYSGQTVNQPQHF; cdr3_nt: TGTGCCAGCAGTTACTCTGGGCAGACGGTCAATCAGCCCCAGCATTTT
v_call: TRBV5-1; d_call: -; j_call: TRBJ1-1; cdr3_length: 14; clone_size: -; cdr3_aa: CASSLASLFTEAFF; cdr3_nt: TGCGCCAGCAGCTTGGCCTCTTTATTCACTGAAGCTTTCTTT
v_call: TRBV30; d_call: -; j_call: TRBJ2-1; cdr3_length: 15; clone_size: once; cdr3_aa: CAWSRWEQGFNEQFF; cdr3_nt: TGTGCCTGGAGTCGGTGGGAGCAAGGATTCAATGAGCAGTTCTTC
v_call: TRBV30; d_call: -; j_call: TRBJ2-2; cdr3_length: 15; clone_size: -; cdr3_aa: CAWSVGQGNTGELFF; cdr3_nt: TGTGCCTGGAGTGTGGGTCAGGGGAACACCGGGGAGCTGTTTTTT
v_call: TRBV18; d_call: -; j_call: TRBJ1-2; cdr3_length: 13; clone_size: -; cdr3_aa: CASSPGGDYGYTF; cdr3_nt: TGTGCCAGCTCACCAGGGGGGGACTATGGCTACACCTTC
v_call: TRBV6-1; d_call: TRBD1; j_call: TRBJ2-7; cdr3_length: 14; clone_size: -; cdr3_aa: CASSEATGNYEQYF; cdr3_nt: TGTGCCAGCAGTGAAGCGACAGGGAATTACGAGCAGTACTTC
v_call: TRBV5-4; d_call: -; j_call: TRBJ2-7; cdr3_length: 15; clone_size: -; cdr3_aa: CASSSQASASYEQYF; cdr3_nt: TGTGCCAGCAGCTCCCAGGCTAGCGCATCCTACGAGCAGTACTTC
v_call: TRBV7-8; d_call: TRBD2; j_call: TRBJ2-3; cdr3_length: 16; clone_size: -; cdr3_aa: CASSLFSREITDTQYF; cdr3_nt: TGTGCCAGCAGCTTATTCTCGCGGGAGATCACAGATACGCAGTATTTT
v_call: TRBV5-1; d_call: TRBD2; j_call: TRBJ2-3; cdr3_length: 14; clone_size: few; cdr3_aa: CASSGAGRTDTQYF; cdr3_nt: TGCGCCAGCAGTGGAGCGGGGCGCACGGATACGCAGTATTTT
v_call: TRBV6-4; d_call: TRBD2; j_call: TRBJ2-1; cdr3_length: 16; clone_size: few; cdr3_aa: CASSVLSGTTYNEQFF; cdr3_nt: TGTGCCAGCAGTGTCCTGAGCGGGACTACCTACAATGAGCAGTTCTTC
v_call: TRBV19; d_call: -; j_call: TRBJ2-1; cdr3_length: 15; clone_size: -; cdr3_aa: CASSDYSGALNEQFF; cdr3_nt: TGTGCCAGTAGCGATTACAGCGGTGCTCTGAATGAGCAGTTCTTC
v_call: TRBV29-1; d_call: -; j_call: TRBJ1-1; cdr3_length: 12; clone_size: -; cdr3_aa: CSAAGDTAEAFF; cdr3_nt: TGCAGCGCCGCGGGGGATACGGCTGAAGCTTTCTTT